This T cell receptor (beta chain) came from a study of T cell repertoires in cytomegalovirus infection (dated by TCRdb to the late 2010s). Some background on the complete study: Alongside well-studied HLA-B-restricted epitopes, the peptide stimulations were aimed at recently identified HLA-C-restricted CMV epitopes, whose presentation resists viral immunomodulation. Because public TCR beta signatures pointed to carriage of CMV infection together with the matching HLA type, the HLA type of each donor mattered for the analysis. The research as a whole found: Carriers of CMV infection plus the relevant HLA type were discriminated by the cumulative frequency of public TCR beta family members in the study cohort and in an independent approximately 360-donor cohort. The ex vivo response was dominated by HLA-C-restricted CMV-specific TCR beta clonotypes, which also provided the single most frequent clonotype in two of eight donors.

The data were produced on an Illumina HiSeq 1500. TCRdb reworked the public reads: Q25 trimming with fastp, MiXCR clone assembly, productive beta chains retained. Identical CDR3 proteins give one entry, which carries the most common genes and DNA. The sample table lists approximately 470,000 distinct CDR3 sequences, approximately 42% of them with a count of one. Of the sample, just under 45% falls within the top ten clones. V is shortened by 6 bases, J by 5 bases, and the region joining them spans 11 bases. From cysteine to phenylalanine, the CDR3 is 14 amino acids long. Only the CDR3 DNA stays, 42 bases, in frame from base 1. Interpreted using the paper, the treatment or condition label stands for: in vitro stimulation with specific CMV peptide epitopes to enrich CMV-specific T cells. In its sample, this clonotype was seen once. Its antigen is currently not known. Per-base quality was not reported, and no clone a single base away is much larger than it. One read alone is a weak basis.

The sequence derives from a human donor in good health (CMV status not recorded). Some clones in this sample may be carry-over from other donors' samples. The chain employs TRBV12-3 or TRBV12-4 and TRBJ1-6; the D gene identity is not certain. This material consisted of cultured PBMCs, taken from culture after CMV antigen stimulation. In nucleotides, the sequence is TGTGCCAGCAGCCCCAAACATAATAATTCACCCCTCCACTTT. It codes for CASSPKHNNSPLHF.